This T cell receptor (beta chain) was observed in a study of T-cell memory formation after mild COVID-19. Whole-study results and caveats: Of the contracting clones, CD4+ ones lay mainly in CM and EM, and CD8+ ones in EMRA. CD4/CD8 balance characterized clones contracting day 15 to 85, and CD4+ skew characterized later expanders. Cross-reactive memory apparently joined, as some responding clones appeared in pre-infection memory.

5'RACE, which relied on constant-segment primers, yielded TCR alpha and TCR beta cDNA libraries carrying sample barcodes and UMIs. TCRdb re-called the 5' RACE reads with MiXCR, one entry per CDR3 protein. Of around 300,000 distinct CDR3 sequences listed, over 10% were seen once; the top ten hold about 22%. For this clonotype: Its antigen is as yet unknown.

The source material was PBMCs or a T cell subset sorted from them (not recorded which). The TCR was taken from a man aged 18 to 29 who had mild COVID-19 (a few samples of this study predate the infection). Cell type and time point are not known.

The CDR3 DNA is TGCAGTGCTAGCCGGCCAGCGGGGGCCCAAGAGACCCAGTACTTC. Amino acids: CSASRPAGAQETQYF. The chain couples TRBV20-1 to TRBJ2-5, with TRBD2 matching 8 bases. This CDR3 is built from 15 residues. Germline-derived CDR1 and CDR2 are DFQATT and SNEGSKA (reference sequence). Trimming at V came to 3 bases and at J to 1 base, leaving 7 bases not matched to a gene.